This TCR beta chain comes out of a study of identifying expanded T cells in peripheral blood. Regarding this clone: Antigen specificity is unknown.

This table comes from immunoSEQ multiplex PCR, and its TCRdb copy is limited to in-frame clones, with some not included. The data show approximately 130,000 clones, 75% to 90% seen once. Whole-study findings and limits: Two-week clone count variance significantly increased as total template count grew.

This CDR3 is built from 14 residues. CDR1 and CDR2 (germline): WSHSY, SAAADI. Trimming removed 6 bases from V and 4 bases from J; junction bases left unmatched: 1. During the collection period, no donor immune events like infections were recorded. This chain uses TRBV10-2 with TRBJ2-3; 13 nucleotides align to TRBD2. This clonotype was obtained from a person between 18 and 70 years old in good health. The sequencing input was blood. The CDR3, as DNA: TGCGCCAGCAGAGGACTAGCGGGGGCAGATACGCAGTATTTT. Protein product: CASRGLAGADTQYF.